Sequencing of this T cell receptor (beta chain) was carried out in a study of response to subunit inactivated influenza vaccine. General study results and limits: Authors suggested few new T cells are recruited by each seasonal influenza vaccination.

TCRdb reprocessed the RT-PCR reads via MiXCR and lists one record per CDR3 protein. Of approximately 520,000 distinct CDR3 sequences in the sample, 16% are singletons; the top ten hold less than 4%. Remarks on this clonotype: Its antigen remains unknown. At one boundary the junction diverges from the germline segment, which might be a read error.

Germline V gene data show CDR1 as SGHDN and CDR2 as FVKESK. The CDR3 covers 17 residues. The sequence was collected from a man aged 50 to 69 who received an inactivated influenza vaccine. The sample here was CD4+ T cells sorted from PBMCs, taken 23 to 25 months after vaccination. This chain links TRBV14 with TRBJ2-1, with D possibly matching TRBD1 (6 bases). The CDR3 sequence is CASSPLPGAYSYYEQFF. The CDR3 DNA reads as TGTGCCAGCAGCCCACTCCCAGGGGCCTACTCCTACTATGAGCAGTTCTTC.